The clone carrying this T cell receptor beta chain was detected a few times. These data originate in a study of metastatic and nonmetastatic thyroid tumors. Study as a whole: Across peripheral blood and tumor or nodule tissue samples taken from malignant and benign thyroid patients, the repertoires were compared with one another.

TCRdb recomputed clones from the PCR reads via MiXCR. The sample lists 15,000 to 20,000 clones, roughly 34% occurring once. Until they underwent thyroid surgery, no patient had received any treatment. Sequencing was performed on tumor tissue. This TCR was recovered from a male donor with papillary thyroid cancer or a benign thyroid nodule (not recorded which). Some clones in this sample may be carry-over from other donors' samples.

CDR3 DNA: TGTGCCATCAGTGAGTCAGATGTGAGGTCGGAGGAGCAGTACTTC. Its protein product is CAISESDVRSEEQYF. The chain uses TRBV10-3 and TRBJ2-7; D not certain. CDR1 ENHRY and CDR2 SYGVKD come from the germline V gene. CDR3 length equals 15 residues. V gave up 0 bases and J gave up 7 bases, with 16 bases separating them.